The text below deals with one T cell receptor beta chain. No antigen is known for it. Some clones are missing from TCRdb's copy, which holds only in-frame ones; the method was immunoSEQ multiplex PCR. The repertoire holds about 2.3 million clones, with 92% as singletons. The data originate from a study of shared clonotypes between healthy human individuals. General study findings and limits: Represented genetic and exposure-history diversity was restricted by having few donors. Collection of samples was limited to blood; tissue repertoires likely differ.

Germline V lookup: CDR1 SGHTA, CDR2 FQGTGA. This CDR3 has 15 amino acids. The V and J ends lost 2 bases and 3 bases, in that order; junction bases with no gene match: 2. Sequencing was carried out using naive CD4+ T cells from PBMCs. Described subset: CD45RA+ positively selected. This receptor was taken from a man in his late teens or twenties in good health. Some clones in this sample may be carry-over from other donors' samples. The rearrangement joins TRBV7-3 to TRBJ2-2; TRBD1 aligns across 8 bases. CDR3 protein: CASSLRQGHTGELFF. CDR3 DNA sequence: TGTGCCAGCAGCTTACGACAGGGGCACACCGGGGAGCTGTTTTTT. Full variable domain (rest looked up from reference TRBV7-3 and TRBJ2-2): GAGVSQTPSNKVTEKGKYVELRCDPISGHTALYWYRQSLGQGPEFLIYFQGTGAADDSGLPNDRFFAVRPEGSVSTLKIQRTERGDSAVYLCASSLRQGHTGELFFGEGSRLTVL.